This TCR beta chain appears in the sequencing data of a study of cytomegalovirus exposure and HLA in healthy donors. TCRdb keeps only in-frame clones here, not all; method: immunoSEQ multiplex PCR. The sample has 150,000 or so clones; roughly 91% are singletons. The donors were in the roughly 130-subject validation cohort; that cohort was separate from the approximately 730-subject first cohort. The J segment lost 6 bases and the V segment lost 1 base, leaving 16 bases of the junction unmatched. CDR3 length equals 18 residues. In germline, CDR1 is SGDLS, CDR2 YYNGEE. This chain joins TRBV9 and TRBJ2-5; 9 positions match TRBD2. The TCR sequence derives from a woman aged 18-29 years in good health and CMV-seropositive. Input material: PBMCs. This CDR3 is CASSVQDGGAGGPKTQYF. The CDR3 DNA sequence: TGTGCCAGCAGCGTACAGGATGGGGGCGCGGGAGGGCCGAAGACCCAGTACTTC.